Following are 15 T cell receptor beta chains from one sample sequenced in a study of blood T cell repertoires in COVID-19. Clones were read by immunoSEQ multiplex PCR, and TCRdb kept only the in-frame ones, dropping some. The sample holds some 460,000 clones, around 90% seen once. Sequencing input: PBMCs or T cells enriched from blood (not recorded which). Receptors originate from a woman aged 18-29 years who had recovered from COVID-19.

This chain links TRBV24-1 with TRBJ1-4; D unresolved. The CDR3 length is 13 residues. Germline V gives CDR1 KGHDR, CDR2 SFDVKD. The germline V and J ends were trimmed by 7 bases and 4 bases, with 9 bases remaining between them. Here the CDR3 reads CATRSNYNEKLFF. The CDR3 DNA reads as TGTGCCACCAGGAGTAATTATAATGAAAAACTGTTTTTT.

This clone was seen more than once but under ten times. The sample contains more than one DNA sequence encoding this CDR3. Written as DNA, the CDR3 is TGTGCCAGTAGTATGGCAGGCACTGAAGCTTTCTTT. Protein sequence: CASSMAGTEAFF. The chain uses TRBV19 and TRBJ1-1; D call uncertain. Germline lookup yields CDR1 LNHDA and CDR2 SQIVND (reference sequence). CDR3 length: 12 amino acids. The V and J ends lost 3 bases and 4 bases respectively, with 6 bases between them.

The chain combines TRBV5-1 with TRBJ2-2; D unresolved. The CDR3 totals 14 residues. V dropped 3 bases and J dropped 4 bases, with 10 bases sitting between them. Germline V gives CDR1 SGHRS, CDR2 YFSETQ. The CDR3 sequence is CASSSDIITGELFF. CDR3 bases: TGCGCCAGCAGCTCTGACATTATCACCGGGGAGCTGTTTTTT. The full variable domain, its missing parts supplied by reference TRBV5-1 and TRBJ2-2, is KAGVTQTPRYLIKTRGQQVTLSCSPISGHRSVSWYQQTPGQGLQFLFEYFSETQRNKGNFPGRFSGRQFSNSRSEMNVSTLELGDSALYLCASSSDIITGELFFGEGSRLTVL.

CDR3 loop: CASSQVRGGENEQFF. The CDR3 DNA sequence: TGCGCCAGCAGCCAAGTGCGGGGGGGGGAAAATGAGCAGTTCTTC. The chain joins TRBV4-1 to TRBJ2-1; 9 nucleotides match TRBD2. This CDR3 is 15 amino acids long. Germline CDR1 and CDR2: MGHRA and YSYEKL. Losses at the gene ends were 1 base for V and 7 bases for J; bases not matched to a gene: 5.

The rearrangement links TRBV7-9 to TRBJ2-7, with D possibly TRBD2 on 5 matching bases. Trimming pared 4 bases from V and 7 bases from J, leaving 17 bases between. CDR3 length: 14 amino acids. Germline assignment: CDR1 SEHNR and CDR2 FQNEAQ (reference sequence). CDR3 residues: CASSSLTTFREQYF. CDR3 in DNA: TGTGCCAGCAGCTCGTTGACTACCTTTAGGGAGCAGTACTTC.

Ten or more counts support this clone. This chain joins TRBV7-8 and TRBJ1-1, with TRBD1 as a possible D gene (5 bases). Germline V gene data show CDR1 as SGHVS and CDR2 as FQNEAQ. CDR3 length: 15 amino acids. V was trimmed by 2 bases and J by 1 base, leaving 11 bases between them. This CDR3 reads CASSLWGVGNTEAFF. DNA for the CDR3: TGTGCCAGCAGCTTATGGGGGGTCGGGAACACTGAAGCTTTCTTT. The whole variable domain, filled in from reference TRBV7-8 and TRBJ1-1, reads GAGVSQSPRYKVAKRGQDVALRCDPISGHVSLFWYQQALGQGPEFLTYFQNEAQLDKSGLPSDRFFAERPEGSVSTLKIQRTQQEDSAVYLCASSLWGVGNTEAFFGQGTRLTVV.

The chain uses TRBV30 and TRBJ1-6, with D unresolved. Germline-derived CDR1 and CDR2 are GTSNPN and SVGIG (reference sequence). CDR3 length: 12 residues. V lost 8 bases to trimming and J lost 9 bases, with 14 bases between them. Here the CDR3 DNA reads TGTGCCACCTCCATTATCGGTTCACCCCTCCACTTT. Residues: CATSIIGSPLHF.

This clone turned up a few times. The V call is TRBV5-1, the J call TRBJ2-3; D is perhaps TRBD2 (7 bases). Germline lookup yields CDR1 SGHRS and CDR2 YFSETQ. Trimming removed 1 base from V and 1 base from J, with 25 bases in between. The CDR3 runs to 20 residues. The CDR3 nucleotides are TGCGCCAGCAGCTTGTCGTTCTTGGGGGTAGGCGGGGGCCGCACAGATACGCAGTATTTT. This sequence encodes CASSLSFLGVGGGRTDTQYF.

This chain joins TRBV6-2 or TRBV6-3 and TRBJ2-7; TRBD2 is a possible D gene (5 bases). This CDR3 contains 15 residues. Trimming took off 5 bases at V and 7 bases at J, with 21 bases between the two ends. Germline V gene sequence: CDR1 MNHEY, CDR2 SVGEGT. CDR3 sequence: CASSTTIPGRREQYF. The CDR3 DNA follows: TGTGCCAGCAGTACAACTATACCGGGAAGAAGGGAGCAGTACTTC.

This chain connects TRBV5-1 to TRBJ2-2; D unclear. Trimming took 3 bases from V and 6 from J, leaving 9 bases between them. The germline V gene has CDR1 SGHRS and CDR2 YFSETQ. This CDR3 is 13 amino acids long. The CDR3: CASSSLTAGELFF. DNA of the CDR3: TGCGCCAGCAGCTCACTTACAGCCGGGGAGCTGTTTTTT.

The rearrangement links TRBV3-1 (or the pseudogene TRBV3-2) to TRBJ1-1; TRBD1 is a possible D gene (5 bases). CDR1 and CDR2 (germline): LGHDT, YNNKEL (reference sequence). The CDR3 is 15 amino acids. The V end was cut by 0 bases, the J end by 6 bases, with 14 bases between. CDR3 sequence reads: CASSQEGRGAAEAFF. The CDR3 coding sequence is TGTGCCAGCAGCCAAGAAGGAAGGGGCGCGGCTGAAGCTTTCTTT.

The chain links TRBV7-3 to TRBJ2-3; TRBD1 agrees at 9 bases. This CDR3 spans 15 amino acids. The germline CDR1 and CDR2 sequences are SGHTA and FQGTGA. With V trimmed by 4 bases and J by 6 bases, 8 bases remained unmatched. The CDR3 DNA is TGTGCCAGCAGCTCGACAGGGGGTGAGCTGGATACGCAGTATTTT. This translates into CASSSTGGELDTQYF.

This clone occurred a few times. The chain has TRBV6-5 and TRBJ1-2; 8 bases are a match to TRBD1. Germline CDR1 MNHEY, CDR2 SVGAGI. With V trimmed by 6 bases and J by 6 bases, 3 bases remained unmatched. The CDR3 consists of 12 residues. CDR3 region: CASSLRGHGYTF. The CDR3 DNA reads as TGTGCCAGCAGCCTCAGGGGGCATGGCTACACCTTC.

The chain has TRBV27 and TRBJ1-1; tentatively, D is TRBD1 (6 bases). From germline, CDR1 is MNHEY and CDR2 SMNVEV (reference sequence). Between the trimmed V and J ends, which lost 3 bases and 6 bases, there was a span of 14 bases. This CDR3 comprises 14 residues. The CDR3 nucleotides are TGTGCCAGCAGTTTGGCAGGGGCGATGTCTGAAGCTTTCTTT. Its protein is CASSLAGAMSEAFF.

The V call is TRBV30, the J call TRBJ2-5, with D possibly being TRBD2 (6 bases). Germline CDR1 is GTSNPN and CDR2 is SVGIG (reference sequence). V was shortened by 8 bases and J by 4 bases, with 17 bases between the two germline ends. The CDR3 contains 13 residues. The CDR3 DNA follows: TGTGCCGGGACTCGACTAGAGGGAGAGACCCAGTACTTC. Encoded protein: CAGTRLEGETQYF.